The source of this T cell receptor beta chain is a study of blood T cell repertoires in COVID-19 (dated by TCRdb to about 2020). A note on the overall study: Samples covering the acute and convalescent phases of COVID-19 were provided by collaborators in the United States, Italy and Spain. The repertoires were released in a freely available public database intended as a resource for research on the immune response to SARS-CoV-2. The prospective study material was composed of cDNA or gDNA derived from T cells, B-cell-depleted T cells, or PBMCs. Nearly every sample came with metadata listing a de-identified subject ID, COVID-19 status, age in years and sex. The dataset comprised deeply sampled blood TCRbeta repertoires from subjects exposed to, actively infected with, or recovered from COVID-19. Samples came from the ongoing ImmuneRACE study (first 160 participants) plus 1,254 subjects from 6 global collaborators. Where available, HLA class I and class II types were taken from metadata supplied by the sample provider and were not determined by assay-based typing.

Each collaborating institution followed its own protocols to collect whole blood in K2EDTA tubes. Collaborator samples were shipped for TCRbeta analysis as frozen whole blood, isolated PBMCs, or DNA extracted from either sample type. Reading from cysteine to phenylalanine, the CDR3 counts 16 amino acids. Just the 48-base CDR3 DNA is kept, in frame starting at base 1. Trimming leaves V shorter by 6 bases and J shorter by 4 bases, with the junction holding 11 bases beyond the gene matches. The germline V gene (reference sequence) specifies MNHNY as CDR1 and SVGAGI as CDR2. For this clone: This receptor's antigen is unknown. No much larger clone is present one base from it, and per-base qualities are unavailable.

TCRbeta CDR3 regions were amplified from genomic DNA using the immunoSEQ Assay, a bias-controlled multiplex PCR. The original methods were these. Nucleated cell counts per sample were estimated from amplification of reference gene primers within the assay. To quantify the absolute abundance of each unique TCRbeta CDR3 rearrangement, sequence reads were collapsed and filtered. For each sample, productive Simpson clonality was calculated as the square root of Simpson's diversity index across productive rearrangements. Imported from immuneACCESS, the table was reduced by TCRdb to in-frame sequences with V and J called. These copies leave out some clones; in studies compared against another copy, an unresolved V gene accounts for under half, and the cause of the remainder is not known. The DNA was the basis for D and trimming; V, J and clone size are from that table. Here the sample has tens of thousands of clones; over 70% occur a single time. Approximately 30% of the sample belongs to the ten largest clones.

General conclusions and limits of the study: Clinical and demographic metadata were provided uncurated, with the amount varying by source and participant.

Material: peripheral blood. The V and J segments used are TRBV6-6 and TRBJ2-1; TRBD2 matches 8 bases in the middle. This receptor was obtained from a man at least 80 years old with active or convalescent COVID-19. Here the CDR3 is given as CASSRPGTRGYNEQFF. The base sequence is TGTGCCAGCAGCCGTCCCGGGACTAGGGGGTACAATGAGCAGTTCTTC.